The 19 T cell receptor beta chains below all came from one sample that was sequenced in a study of blood T cells in healthy people across ages. Alongside a J-beta primer mix, a sample-barcoded 5' primer served in a second PCR lasting about 7 to 12 cycles. MiXCR was run by TCRdb on the 5' RACE reads, yielding one entry per CDR3 protein. Among over 600,000 distinct CDR3 sequences listed, 40% to 50% were seen once. Sequencing was carried out using blood. The source of these receptors is an elderly man in good health.

The rearrangement uses TRBV7-9 and TRBJ1-1; D gene ambiguous. Germline V gene data show CDR1 as SEHNR and CDR2 as FQNEAQ (reference sequence). The CDR3 spans 15 residues. The V and J ends lost 2 bases and 4 bases respectively, with 14 bases between them. Here the CDR3 reads CASSLTARRGTEAFF. CDR3 nucleotides: TGTGCCAGCAGCTTAACGGCCCGGCGGGGCACTGAAGCTTTCTTT. The full variable domain, rest sourced from reference TRBV7-9 and TRBJ1-1, is DTGVSQNPRHKITKRGQNVTFRCDPISEHNRLYWYRQTLGQGPEFLTYFQNEAQLEKSRLLSDRFSAERPKGSFSTLEIQRTEQGDSAMYLCASSLTARRGTEAFFGQGTRLTVV.

V usage is TRBV7-6 and J usage is TRBJ2-5; 10 bases line up with TRBD2. Germline V gene sequence: CDR1 SGHVS, CDR2 FNYEAQ. V dropped 3 bases and J dropped 1; count of bases not matched to a gene: 2. The CDR3 length is 15 residues. This CDR3 reads CASSFSGGAQETQYF. The DNA for the CDR3 is TGTGCCAGCAGCTTCAGCGGGGGGGCCCAAGAGACCCAGTACTTC. The full variable domain, with the rest looked up from reference TRBV7-6 and TRBJ2-5, is GAGVSQSPRYKVTKRGQDVALRCDPISGHVSLYWYRQALGQGPEFLTYFNYEAQQDKSGLPNDRFSAERPEGSISTLTIQRTEQRDSAMYRCASSFSGGAQETQYFGPGTRLLVL.

This clonotype appeared once. The chain is built from TRBV28 and TRBJ2-1, with 9 bases identical to TRBD2. The germline CDR1 and CDR2 sequences are MDHEN and SYDVKM. The CDR3 is 15 amino acids. J was trimmed by 7 bases and V by 5 bases; bases with no gene match: 9. The CDR3, as DNA: TGTGCCAGCAGTGTAGCGGGAGCTGGAAAGAATGAGCAGTTCTTC. This encodes CASSVAGAGKNEQFF. Using reference TRBV28 and TRBJ2-1 for the parts outside the CDR3, the full variable domain is DVKVTQSSRYLVKRTGEKVFLECVQDMDHENMFWYRQDPGLGLRLIYFSYDVKMKEKGDIPEGYSVSREKKERFSLILESASTNQTSMYLCASSVAGAGKNEQFFGPGTRLTVL.

This clonotype has ten or more counts. This chain joins TRBV7-8 and TRBJ2-5; 7 nucleotides agree with TRBD1. The V segment lost 5 bases and the J segment 5 bases; nucleotides outside the gene matches: 11. The germline CDR1 and CDR2 sequences are SGHVS and FQNEAQ. The CDR3 extends over 15 amino acids. CDR3 in DNA: TGTGCCAGCAGCAAACCGACAGGGAGTGTGGAGACCCAGTACTTC. Protein: CASSKPTGSVETQYF.

This clonotype turned up a few times. This sequence joins TRBV10-3 and TRBJ2-3, with a tentative D call TRBD2 (6 bases). The V gene's germline CDR1 is ENHRY and CDR2 SYGVKD. V lost 2 bases to trimming and J lost 1 base, with 13 bases between them. This CDR3 comprises 16 residues. CDR3 residues: CAISEPGGIGTDTQYF. The CDR3 DNA sequence: TGTGCCATCAGTGAGCCCGGGGGAATCGGCACAGATACGCAGTATTTT.

The chain joins TRBV4-1 to TRBJ1-1; D is unresolved. Germline lookup yields CDR1 MGHRA and CDR2 YSYEKL. V lost 6 bases to trimming and J lost 4 bases, with 21 bases between them. This CDR3 has 16 amino acids. This CDR3 reads CASRGSQRRVPTEAFF. CDR3 coding DNA: TGCGCCAGCAGGGGATCCCAGCGGAGGGTACCCACTGAAGCTTTCTTT.

CDR3 sequence: CASSTARSNQPQHF. CDR3 sequence (DNA): TGTGCCAGCAGCACCGCCCGGAGCAATCAGCCCCAGCATTTT. V usage is TRBV12-3 or TRBV12-4 and J usage is TRBJ1-5; D is unclear. With 6 bases removed from V and 1 base from J, the gap between germline ends came to 10 bases. This CDR3 is built from 14 residues.

V is TRBV28 and J is TRBJ2-3; possible D gene TRBD2, 5 bases. In germline, CDR1 is MDHEN, CDR2 SYDVKM. The germline V and J ends were trimmed by 2 bases and 7 bases, with 19 bases remaining between them. The CDR3 has 16 residues. The CDR3: CASSLGSGWSAYTQYF. The CDR3 nucleotides are TGTGCCAGCAGTTTAGGGTCGGGGTGGTCCGCCTATACGCAGTATTTT.

This chain connects TRBV29-1 to TRBJ1-2; possibly TRBD1 for D (5 bases). The CDR3 is 14 residues long. Trimming stripped 4 bases from V and 8 bases from J, with 20 bases between. CDR1 is SQVTM and CDR2 is ANQGSEA in the germline V gene. The CDR3 coding sequence is TGCAGCGTTGCTCCCGGGGGAGGATCTCGCGGCTACACCTTC. As protein: CSVAPGGGSRGYTF.

J is TRBJ2-7 and V is TRBV6-2 or TRBV6-3; no definite D call. The CDR3 consists of 13 residues. CDR1 MNHEY and CDR2 SVGEGT come from the germline V gene. Trimming took off 3 bases at V and 7 bases at J, with 13 bases between the two ends. DNA for the CDR3: TGTGCCAGCAGTTATTGGTCGACCCAAGAGCAGTACTTC. It is translated as CASSYWSTQEQYF.

This clonotype was counted a single time. A much larger clone is a single base away; this may be a read error. Written as DNA, the CDR3 is TGTGCCAGCAGCCCCGGACGGGGCGGGAACTATGGCTACACCTTC. Its translation: CASSPGRGGNYGYTF. V and J are TRBV7-9 and TRBJ1-2; D is possibly TRBD1 (5 bases). Trimming removed 5 bases from V and 2 bases from J, with 15 bases in between. Germline CDR1 is SEHNR and CDR2 is FQNEAQ (reference sequence). This CDR3 is 15 amino acids long.

The chain recombines TRBV6-1 with TRBJ1-2; 9 positions match TRBD1. The CDR3 is made up of 15 amino acids. CDR1 MNHNS and CDR2 SASEGT come from the germline V gene. V lost 4 bases, J lost 7 bases, and 10 bases stayed unmatched. The DNA for the CDR3 is TGTGCCAGCAGTGCCCGGGACAGGGAAGTTGCTGGCTACACCTTC. As protein: CASSARDREVAGYTF.

The chain couples TRBV11-3 to TRBJ2-2; TRBD2 aligns across 11 bases. Losses at the gene ends were 5 bases for V and 10 bases for J; bases not matched to a gene: 9. The V gene's germline CDR1 is SGHNT and CDR2 YENEEA. This CDR3 has 15 residues. CDR3 sequence: CASSPRTSGLSELFF. CDR3 sequence (DNA): TGTGCCAGCAGCCCAAGGACTAGCGGGTTGTCGGAGCTGTTTTTT.

At least ten counts were recorded for this clonotype. J is TRBJ2-3 and V is TRBV25-1; TRBD1 matches 8 bases. The CDR3 loop spans 16 amino acids. V was pared by 4 bases and J by 6 bases, with 12 bases of the junction left unmatched. Germline V gene data show CDR1 as MGHDK and CDR2 as SYGVNS. CDR3 bases: TGTGCCAGCAGTGGGGCAGGGGGCACGGTGACGGATACGCAGTATTTT. Protein sequence: CASSGAGGTVTDTQYF.

This clonotype has a handful of counts. The V and J genes are TRBV10-1 and TRBJ2-1, with D perhaps being TRBD1 or TRBD2 (5 bases each). With 10 bases removed from V and 8 bases from J, the gap between germline ends came to 21 bases. The CDR3 is 14 residues long. The germline gives CDR1 WNHNN, CDR2 SYGVQD (reference sequence). As DNA, the CDR3 is TGCGCCAACGTCCCGGGACCCCGAGCCCATGAGCAGTTCTTC. Protein product: CANVPGPRAHEQFF.

The chain recombines TRBV20-1 with TRBJ1-2, with unresolved D. Germline loops: CDR1 DFQATT, CDR2 SNEGSKA (reference sequence). This CDR3 is built from 12 residues. The CDR3 loop reads CVGGVGSYGYTF. For the CDR3, the DNA is TGCGTGGGTGGGGTGGGGAGCTATGGCTACACCTTC.

Note on this clonotype: A much larger clone sits a single nucleotide away, making a read error possible. V gene TRBV7-9 combines with J gene TRBJ2-7, with 7 bases fitting TRBD2. This CDR3 is 13 amino acids long. Germline CDR1 reads SEHNR; CDR2 reads FQNEAQ (reference sequence). The DNA of the CDR3 is TGTGCCAGCCGTCGGGGGGAGATCTACGAGCAGTCCTTC. Its translation is CASRRGEIYEQSF.

The chain carries TRBV12-3 or TRBV12-4 and TRBJ1-5; D unclear. Trimming removed 3 bases from V and 5 bases from J, with 14 bases in between. The CDR3 covers 15 residues. CDR3 nucleotide sequence: TGTGCCAGCAGTTTTGGGCTGGGAAAGGATCAGCCCCAGCATTTT. It translates to CASSFGLGKDQPQHF.

This chain links TRBV28 with TRBJ2-5; D is unresolved. V lost 2 bases and J lost 5, with 15 bases in between. The CDR3 runs to 15 residues. Germline V gene lookup returns CDR1 MDHEN and CDR2 SYDVKM. Here the CDR3 DNA reads TGTGCCAGCAGTTTACTGCAGGCCGGCTCGGAGACCCAGTACTTC. Translated, it gives CASSLLQAGSETQYF.